This TCR beta chain was identified during a study of cytomegalovirus exposure and HLA in healthy donors. The data were produced by immunoSEQ multiplex PCR, yet TCRdb's version contains in-frame clones alone and is incomplete. Of 130,000 to 150,000 clones in the sample, about 87% were seen once. V was clipped by 4 bases and J by 8 bases, with 36 bases between them. Germline-derived CDR1 and CDR2 are PRHDT and FYEKMQ (reference sequence). This CDR3 contains 20 residues. The specimen sequenced was PBMCs. V usage is TRBV13 and J usage is TRBJ2-7; possibly TRBD1 for D (6 bases). This receptor was identified in a man aged 18 to 29 in good health and CMV-seropositive. The CDR3 DNA reads TGTGCCAGCAGCTCCCTCCCAATAATAAGCGACAGGACGAAGTTACGGAAGCAGTACTTC. Residues: CASSSLPIISDRTKLRKQYF.